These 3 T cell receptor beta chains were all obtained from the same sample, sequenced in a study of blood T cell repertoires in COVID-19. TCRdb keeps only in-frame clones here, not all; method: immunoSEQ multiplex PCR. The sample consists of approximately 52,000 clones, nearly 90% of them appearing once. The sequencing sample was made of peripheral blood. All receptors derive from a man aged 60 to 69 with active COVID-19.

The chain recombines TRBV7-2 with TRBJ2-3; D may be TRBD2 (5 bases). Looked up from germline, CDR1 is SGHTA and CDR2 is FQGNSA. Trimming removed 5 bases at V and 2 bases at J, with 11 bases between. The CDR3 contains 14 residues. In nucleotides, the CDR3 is TGTGCCAGCAGCATTACTAGGACCACAGATACGCAGTATTTT. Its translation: CASSITRTTDTQYF.

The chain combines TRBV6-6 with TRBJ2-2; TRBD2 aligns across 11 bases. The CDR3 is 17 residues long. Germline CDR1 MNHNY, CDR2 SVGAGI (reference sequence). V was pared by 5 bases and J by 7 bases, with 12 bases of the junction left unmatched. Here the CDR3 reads CASSPLAGGPLVGELFF. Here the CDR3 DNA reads TGTGCCAGCAGTCCATTAGCGGGAGGGCCTCTCGTCGGGGAGCTGTTTTTT.

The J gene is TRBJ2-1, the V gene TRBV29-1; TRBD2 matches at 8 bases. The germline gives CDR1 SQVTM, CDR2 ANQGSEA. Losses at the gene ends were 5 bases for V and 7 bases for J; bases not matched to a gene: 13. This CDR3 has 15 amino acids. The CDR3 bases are TGCAGCGTTTTCCTTGGGAGCGGGAGTGGGAATGAGCAGTTCTTC. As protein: CSVFLGSGSGNEQFF.